Listed here are 2 T cell receptor beta chains from one sample, sequenced in a study of CD8 T cells in ankylosing spondylitis. TCRdb re-derived calls from the 5' RACE reads in MiXCR, one entry per CDR3 protein. In the table there are 220,000 or so distinct CDR3 sequences, roughly a tenth of which are singletons. The sample taken for sequencing was blood, either unsorted or a sorted T cell fraction (not recorded which). These receptors all come from a male donor with ankylosing spondylitis or in good health (not recorded which).

This clonotype was detected ten times or more. This chain joins TRBV3-1 and TRBJ2-7, with TRBD1 matching 7 bases. Germline trimming cut 2 bases from V and 3 bases from J; bases unmatched to any gene: 10. Germline V gene sequence: CDR1 LGHDT, CDR2 YNNKEL (reference sequence). The CDR3 is 16 residues long. The CDR3 DNA reads as TGTGCCAGCAGCCAATCCTCCGGACAGGACTTCTACGAGCAGTACTTC. It specifies CASSQSSGQDFYEQYF.

This clonotype was detected ten times or more. The chain employs TRBV14 and TRBJ1-1; D is unresolved. V was trimmed by 3 bases and J by 4 bases, leaving 24 bases between them. The CDR3 has 18 amino acids. From germline, CDR1 is SGHDN and CDR2 FVKESK. The CDR3 nucleotides are TGTGCCAGCAGCCACATCCTCCAGCGTGGCGGCGGAGGCACTGAAGCTTTCTTT. It codes for CASSHILQRGGGGTEAFF.